A selection of T cell receptor beta chains follows, all from one sample in a study of radiation and T cells in renal cell carcinoma. TCRdb's table, derived via immunoSEQ multiplex PCR, lists solely in-frame clones and lacks some. The sample holds approximately 21,000 clones; under 65% are singletons and the top ten take about 22%. Here the sequenced sample was tumor tissue, taken from a patient whose treatment was nephrectomy without radiotherapy. These receptors all come from a human donor with renal cell carcinoma. The CDR3 runs from the conserved cysteine through the conserved F or W. A D gene is named only where the DNA matches it firmly. Size values are once, few and many counts, or a class for expanded clones, and some rows have none.

NA	few	TRBV30	TRBJ2-3	CAWSVLGRADTQYF	TGTGCCTGGAGTGTACTGGGTCGGGCAGATACGCAGTATTTT
TRBD1	NA	TRBV6-1	TRBJ2-7	CATDRGGLEQYF	TGTGCCACCGACAGGGGTGGGCTCGAGCAGTACTTC
TRBD1	NA	TRBV27	TRBJ2-7	CASSLSPGVLAGGLEQYF	TGTGCCAGCAGTTTATCCCCCGGAGTCTTAGCAGGGGGCTTAGAGCAGTACTTC
NA	NA	TRBV5-4	TRBJ2-1	CASSRGTTLLSYNEQFF	TGTGCCAGCAGTAGGGGGACTACCCTTCTGTCCTACAATGAGCAGTTCTTC
TRBD2	NA	TRBV7-2	TRBJ2-7	CASSLGIAGGIYEQYF	TGTGCCAGCAGCTTAGGTATAGCGGGCGGTATCTACGAGCAGTACTTC
TRBD1	NA	TRBV7-9	TRBJ1-2	CASSLGGLQGNYGYTF	TGTGCCAGCAGCTTAGGGGGCTTACAGGGGAACTATGGCTACACCTTC
NA	NA	TRBV18	TRBJ1-1	CASSPAFWETDMNTEAFF	TGTGCCAGCTCACCGGCCTTCTGGGAGACAGACATGAACACTGAAGCTTTCTTT
TRBD1	NA	TRBV2	TRBJ1-6	CATDRGLDSPLHF	TGTGCCACCGACAGGGGCCTGGATTCACCCCTCCACTTT
TRBD1	NA	TRBV5-6	TRBJ2-6	CASSLRDRGFSSGANVLTF	TGTGCCAGCAGCTTGAGGGACAGGGGGTTCAGCTCTGGGGCCAACGTCCTGACTTTC
NA	few	TRBV2	TRBJ2-5	CASSWQLETQYF	TGTGCCAGCTCTTGGCAGTTGGAGACCCAGTACTTC
NA	NA	TRBV2	TRBJ1-5	CASSGQGRKSNQPQHF	TGTGCCAGCAGTGGGCAGGGGAGGAAGAGCAATCAGCCCCAGCATTTT
TRBD1	NA	TRBV7-2	TRBJ2-1	CASSIQGASSYNEQFF	TGTGCCAGCAGCATCCAGGGGGCGAGCTCCTACAATGAGCAGTTCTTC
TRBD2	NA	TRBV30	TRBJ2-3	CAWCGGGTDTQYF	TGTGCCTGGTGCGGGGGGGGCACAGATACGCAGTATTTT
NA	NA	TRBV5-4	TRBJ2-1	CASSSVGFNEQFF	TGTGCCAGCAGCTCCGTTGGGTTCAATGAGCAGTTCTTC
NA	NA	TRBV5-1	TRBJ2-7	CASSLEGFRAYEQYF	TGCGCCAGCAGCTTGGAGGGATTTCGAGCCTACGAGCAGTACTTC
NA	NA	TRBV5-1	TRBJ2-5	CASSLSTGPQETQYF	TGCGCCAGCAGCTTGTCGACCGGACCCCAAGAGACCCAGTACTTC
NA	NA	TRBV7-6	TRBJ2-3	CASSLGGPPADTQYF	TGTGCCAGCAGCTTAGGGGGACCCCCTGCAGATACGCAGTATTTT
TRBD1	NA	TRBV29-1	TRBJ2-1	CSVVPRDREISVEQFF	TGCAGCGTTGTCCCCCGGGACAGGGAAATTAGCGTTGAGCAGTTCTTC